The next 15 T cell receptor beta chains were all read from a single sample in a study of shared clonotypes between healthy human individuals. The data were produced by immunoSEQ multiplex PCR, yet TCRdb's version contains in-frame clones alone and is incomplete. The sample consists of about 360,000 clones, around four fifths of them appearing once. The specimen was memory CD4+ T cells sorted from blood. Subset given: CD45RA-negative fraction. The receptors stem from a young man in good health.

This clone came up once. The CDR3 DNA sequence: TGTGCCAGCTCCCGATACAGGGCTCCCACAGATACGCAGTATTTT. This translates into CASSRYRAPTDTQYF. The V call is TRBV7-9, the J call TRBJ2-3; a possible D gene is TRBD1 (6 bases). Trimming pared 8 bases from V and 2 bases from J, leaving 17 bases between. The CDR3 runs to 15 residues. CDR1 and CDR2 from the germline V gene are SEHNR and FQNEAQ (reference sequence).

The chain joins TRBV5-1 to TRBJ1-2, with 8 bases aligning to TRBD1. This CDR3 spans 15 amino acids. Germline V gene data show CDR1 as SGHRS and CDR2 as YFSETQ. The trim removed 4 bases at V and 6 bases at J, leaving 11 bases unmatched. As DNA, the CDR3 is TGCGCCAGCAGCCGCTCCCAGGGGGCACTGGATGGCTACACCTTC. Translation: CASSRSQGALDGYTF.

The chain recombines TRBV7-9 with TRBJ2-7; tentatively, D is TRBD2 (6 bases). CDR1 is SEHNR, CDR2 FQNEAQ, per germline (reference sequence). CDR3 length: 14 amino acids. V was shortened by 8 bases and J by 3 bases, with 17 bases between the two germline ends. The CDR3 coding sequence is TGTGCCAGCTCCTTGGGCGGGATTGTCTACGAGCAGTACTTC. Translated, it gives CASSLGGIVYEQYF.

The chain links TRBV10-1 to TRBJ2-2, with D hard to call. V was clipped by 0 bases and J by 4 bases, with 12 bases between them. The CDR3 has 16 amino acids. The V gene's germline CDR1 is WNHNN and CDR2 SYGVQD (reference sequence). This chain's CDR3 is CASSESGIFPTGELFF. In DNA form, the CDR3 reads TGCGCCAGCAGTGAGTCGGGCATATTTCCCACCGGGGAGCTGTTTTTT.

The J gene is TRBJ2-3, the V gene TRBV6-1; D uncertain. Per germline, CDR1 MNHNS and CDR2 SASEGT. With 5 bases removed from V and 6 bases from J, the gap between germline ends came to 9 bases. The CDR3 has 12 residues. DNA for the CDR3: TGTGCCAGCAGTTCCCTAGGCGATACGCAGTATTTT. It translates to CASSSLGDTQYF.

V and J are TRBV11-2 and TRBJ2-1; 9 bases align to TRBD2. The CDR3 length is 15 residues. V lost 6 bases to trimming and J lost 8 bases; unmatched junction nucleotides: 11. CDR1 SGHAT and CDR2 FQNNGV come from the germline V gene. The CDR3 region has the DNA TGTGCCAGCAGTCCGGGCGGCGGGAGGGCCCATGAGCAGTTCTTC. This sequence encodes CASSPGGGRAHEQFF.

The table lists this clone with a count of one. This chain connects TRBV7-9 to TRBJ2-3, with D perhaps matching TRBD2 (6 bases). The CDR3 contains 14 residues. Germline V gives CDR1 SEHNR, CDR2 FQNEAQ (reference sequence). The V and J ends lost 5 bases and 2 bases respectively, with 11 bases between them. Written as DNA, the CDR3 is TGTGCCAGCAGCCTGGGACTTACCACAGATACGCAGTATTTT. Amino acid sequence: CASSLGLTTDTQYF.

This chain connects TRBV10-2 to TRBJ2-5, with 12 bases fitting TRBD2. The CDR3 covers 17 residues. With 8 bases clipped from V and 2 bases from J, the junction kept 12 bases outside the gene matches. Germline CDR1 and CDR2: WSHSY and SAAADI. Here the CDR3 reads CASSKTGTSGLQETQYF. The CDR3 nucleotides read TGCGCCAGCTCTAAAACAGGGACTAGCGGGTTACAAGAGACCCAGTACTTC.

This clone showed up just a few times. The rearrangement links TRBV6-6 to TRBJ1-1; D is unclear. V was clipped by 2 bases and J by 7 bases, with 8 bases between them. Germline assignment: CDR1 MNHNY and CDR2 SVGAGI (reference sequence). The length of the CDR3 is 12 residues. The CDR3 protein is CASSYLIFEAFF. CDR3 bases: TGTGCCAGCAGTTACCTGATATTTGAAGCTTTCTTT.

This chain uses TRBV6-1 with TRBJ1-4; D unresolved. V lost 0 bases to trimming and J lost 9 bases, with 11 bases between them. The CDR3 is 14 amino acids. From germline, CDR1 is MNHNS and CDR2 SASEGT. Written as DNA, the CDR3 is TGTGCCAGCAGTGAAGCGTGGGCAGTGAAAAAACTGTTTTTT. This encodes CASSEAWAVKKLFF.

The rearrangement links TRBV15 to TRBJ1-5; D is uncertain. V gave up 0 bases and J gave up 5 bases, with 5 bases separating them. Germline assignment: CDR1 LNHNV and CDR2 YYDKDF (reference sequence). This CDR3 is 13 amino acids long. CDR3 sequence (DNA): TGTGCCACCAGCAGAGAAGTGCATCAGCCCCAGCATTTT. This codes for CATSREVHQPQHF.

The sample holds one count of this clone. Possible read error: a much larger clone is one base away. The V gene is TRBV2, the J gene TRBJ2-1; D is unclear. This CDR3 spans 14 amino acids. The V gene lost 3 bases and the J gene lost 0 bases, with 6 bases spanning the gap. Germline CDR1 reads SNHLY; CDR2 reads FYNNEI. CDR3 loop: CASSDSSSYNEQFF. The CDR3 DNA sequence: TGTGCCAGCAGTGACTCGAGCTCCTACAATGAGCAGTTCTTC. Using reference TRBV2 and TRBJ2-1 for the parts outside the CDR3, the full variable domain is EPEVTQTPSHQVTQMGQEVILRCVPISNHLYFYWYRQILGQKVEFLVSFYNNEISEKSEIFDDQFSVERPDGSNFTLKIRSTKLEDSAMYFCASSDSSSYNEQFFGPGTRLTVL.

This clone has a handful of counts. This CDR3 reads CASSPEDRGDYEQYF. The CDR3 nucleotides are TGTGCCAGCAGCCCCGAGGACAGGGGAGACTACGAGCAGTACTTC. The J gene is TRBJ2-7, the V gene TRBV11-2, with TRBD1 matching over 9 bases. In germline, CDR1 is SGHAT, CDR2 FQNNGV. This CDR3 spans 15 amino acids. V lost 5 bases and J lost 3; bases outside the gene matches: 8.

The chain uses TRBV30 and TRBJ2-1; 7 bases align to TRBD2. Germline V gives CDR1 GTSNPN, CDR2 SVGIG (reference sequence). V was pared by 5 bases and J by 7 bases, with 11 bases of the junction left unmatched. The CDR3 extends over 14 amino acids. The CDR3 spells CAWPAHLAGNEQFF. The CDR3 coding sequence is TGTGCCTGGCCCGCCCATTTAGCGGGTAATGAGCAGTTCTTC.

This clone came up once. The chain joins TRBV4-2 to TRBJ2-7; 11 bases map to TRBD1. The CDR3 length is 16 residues. J gave up 3 bases and V 1 base, and 5 bases lay outside the gene matches. CDR1 is LGHNA, CDR2 YNFKEQ, per germline. DNA for the CDR3: TGTGCCAGCAGCCAAGGTGGGACAGGGGGATACTACGAGCAGTACTTC. This encodes CASSQGGTGGYYEQYF.